Each of the 22 T cell receptor beta chains below was sequenced from the same sample in a study of T cells in Graves' hyperthyroidism and ophthalmopathy. Amplified TCR beta CDR3 regions derived from RNA transcripts. Initially, a first-round RT-PCR of the TCR CDR3 employed the HTBI primer set. From the multiplex PCR reads, TCRdb called clonotypes with MiXCR, one entry per CDR3 protein. The sample includes 300,000 to 450,000 distinct CDR3 sequences, approximately 15% of them seen just once. The sample taken for sequencing was blood. The source is a woman aged 55 to 70 with Graves' hyperthyroidism.

A remark on this clonotype: A read error may produce the germline difference seen at one junction end. V gene TRBV5-1 combines with J gene TRBJ2-5; 9 bases line up with TRBD1. CDR1 is SGHRS, CDR2 YFSETQ, per germline. The CDR3 runs to 15 residues. The DNA for the CDR3 is TGCGCCGGCAGTCTACAGGGGGCCGTACAAGAGACCCAGTACTTC. Protein: CAGSLQGAVQETQYF.

In regard to this clonotype: A much larger clone differs by one base, so this may be a read error. V is TRBV7-3 and J is TRBJ2-5; maybe TRBD2 (5 bases). The DNA end is a closer match to TRBJ2-1, so the J assignment may be wrong. The CDR3 has 13 residues. Germline assignment: CDR1 SGHTA and CDR2 FQGTGA. CDR3 DNA: TGTGCCAGCAGCTTAGTAGCGACGGAGACCCAGTTCTTC. This encodes CASSLVATETQFF.

This clonotype showed up just a few times. The J gene is TRBJ2-3, the V gene TRBV5-1, with D possibly TRBD1 on 6 matching bases. CDR1 and CDR2 (germline): SGHRS, YFSETQ. The CDR3 runs to 14 residues. The V end lost 4 bases, the J end lost 2 bases, and 11 bases lay between the germline ends. This CDR3 reads CASSPGAATDTQYF. In DNA form, the CDR3 reads TGCGCCAGCAGCCCAGGGGCGGCCACAGATACGCAGTATTTT. Full variable domain (outside the CDR3, taken from reference TRBV5-1 and TRBJ2-3): KAGVTQTPRYLIKTRGQQVTLSCSPISGHRSVSWYQQTPGQGLQFLFEYFSETQRNKGNFPGRFSGRQFSNSRSEMNVSTLELGDSALYLCASSPGAATDTQYFGPGTRLTVL.

The CDR3 sequence: CASSYGTRGPTQYF. The CDR3 DNA reads TGTGCCAGCAGTTACGGGACACGGGGTCCTACGCAGTATTTT. V is TRBV27 and J is TRBJ2-3, with D perhaps TRBD1 (6 bases). CDR1 is MNHEY, CDR2 SMNVEV, per germline (reference sequence). This CDR3 spans 14 amino acids. The ends were cut back, 4 bases at V and 8 bases at J, with 16 bases in the middle.

This clonotype occurred many times. The V and J genes are TRBV5-1 and TRBJ2-2, with a tentative D call TRBD2 (6 bases). The CDR3 extends over 16 amino acids. Germline values: CDR1 SGHRS, CDR2 YFSETQ. Trimming left V 3 bases short and J 0 bases short, with 12 bases between. CDR3 in amino acids: CASSSRPGANTGELFF. CDR3 nucleotide sequence: TGCGCCAGCAGCTCGCGGCCGGGAGCGAACACCGGGGAGCTGTTTTTT.

This clonotype was counted many times. In DNA, the CDR3 is TGTGCCACCGTCCACCCGGGGTCGCGCAATGAGCAGTTCTTC. It specifies CATVHPGSRNEQFF. The V call is TRBV28, the J call TRBJ2-1, with D maybe TRBD2 (5 bases). Germline V gene lookup returns CDR1 MDHEN and CDR2 SYDVKM. V was shortened by 10 bases and J by 6 bases, with 19 bases between the two germline ends. This CDR3 contains 14 residues.

A remark on this clonotype: A much larger clone lies a single base off, so this may be a read error. In this CDR3 the conserved last residue, phenylalanine or tryptophan, is missing, so a read error is likely. The chain combines TRBV20-1 with TRBJ2-1; 8 nucleotides line up with TRBD1. Looked up from germline, CDR1 is DFQATT and CDR2 is SNEGSKA (reference sequence). Losses at the gene ends were 0 bases for V and 4 bases for J; bases not matched to a gene: 5. CDR3 length equals 15 residues. The CDR3 nucleotides read TGCAGTGCTAGAGATCCCGGGACAGGATACAATGAGCAGTTCCTC. Protein sequence: CSARDPGTGYNEQFL.

This clonotype was observed at least ten times. The DNA for the CDR3 is TGTGCCAGCAGATCCGGACTAGCGGGAGCAGATACGCAGTATTTT. Residues: CASRSGLAGADTQYF. V and J are TRBV7-9 and TRBJ2-3, with 13 bases that match TRBD2. This CDR3 is 15 amino acids long. Germline V gene lookup returns CDR1 SEHNR and CDR2 FQNEAQ (reference sequence). V lost 6 bases and J lost 4; bases outside the gene matches: 4.

The sample holds many counts of this clonotype. The chain combines TRBV11-2 with TRBJ2-3; 9 nucleotides line up with TRBD2. CDR1 is SGHAT and CDR2 is FQNNGV in the germline V gene. With 0 bases clipped from V and 0 bases from J, the junction kept 10 bases outside the gene matches. This CDR3 spans 19 amino acids. CDR3 nucleotide sequence: TGTGCCAGCAGCTTAGATGGGCTAGCGGGACCTCCTAGCACAGATACGCAGTATTTT. This codes for CASSLDGLAGPPSTDTQYF.

This clonotype was detected ten times or more. V gene TRBV2 combines with J gene TRBJ2-7; 9 bases are a match to TRBD1. Germline CDR1 and CDR2: SNHLY and FYNNEI. With V trimmed by 4 bases and J by 4 bases, 5 bases remained unmatched. The CDR3 extends over 14 amino acids. The CDR3 nucleotides read TGTGCCAGCAGTGGGGGACAGGGATCGTACGAGCAGTACTTC. Its translation: CASSGGQGSYEQYF.

In its sample, this clonotype was seen a few times. The chain is built from TRBV6-1 and TRBJ2-7; 11 bases map to TRBD2. This CDR3 region has 15 residues. Germline trimming cut 6 bases from V and 5 bases from J; bases unmatched to any gene: 9. Germline CDR1 and CDR2: MNHNS and SASEGT. The CDR3 sequence is CASRDLAGGHHEQYF. The CDR3 DNA is TGTGCCAGCAGGGATCTAGCGGGAGGACACCACGAGCAGTACTTC.

This clonotype was found many times. The J gene is TRBJ2-1, the V gene TRBV9; 9 nucleotides match TRBD2. V shed 0 bases and J 8 bases; nucleotides not matched to a gene: 6. Germline values: CDR1 SGDLS, CDR2 YYNGEE. CDR3 length: 15 amino acids. CDR3 residues: CASSVGGSGSYEQFF. The CDR3 bases are TGTGCCAGCAGCGTAGGGGGTAGCGGGAGTTATGAGCAGTTCTTC.

This clonotype came up many times. This chain links TRBV6-1 with TRBJ2-2, with 8 nucleotides matching TRBD1. The CDR3 spans 14 residues. Trimming took 6 bases from V and 10 from J; bases not matched to a gene: 10. Germline-derived CDR1 and CDR2 are MNHNS and SASEGT. The CDR3 region is CASSLGQGNTELFF. As DNA, the CDR3 is TGTGCCAGCAGCCTTGGACAGGGCAATACGGAGCTGTTTTTT.

Many counts were recorded for this clonotype. The V and J genes are TRBV11-1 and TRBJ2-7, with 10 bases aligning to TRBD2. Germline V gene sequence: CDR1 SGHAT, CDR2 FQDESV (reference sequence). The CDR3 has 14 residues. J lost 7 bases, V lost 2 bases, and 5 bases had no gene match. The CDR3 sequence is CASSLPGLAVEQYF. The DNA for the CDR3 is TGTGCCAGCAGCTTACCCGGACTAGCGGTAGAGCAGTACTTC. The whole variable domain, filled in from reference TRBV11-1 and TRBJ2-7, reads EAEVAQSPRYKITEKSQAVAFWCDPISGHATLYWYRQILGQGPELLVQFQDESVVDDSQLPKDRFSAERLKGVDSTLKIQPAELGDSAMYLCASSLPGLAVEQYFGPGTRLTVT.

This clonotype was detected many times. V usage is TRBV5-1 and J usage is TRBJ2-5, with TRBD1 matching over 11 bases. The trim removed 7 bases at V and 4 bases at J, leaving 12 bases unmatched. Looked up from germline, CDR1 is SGHRS and CDR2 is YFSETQ. This CDR3 contains 16 residues. The DNA of the CDR3 is TGCGCCAGCCAAACGAGGACAGGGGGCGTGGGAGAGACCCAGTACTTC. This gives the protein CASQTRTGGVGETQYF.

This clonotype occurred many times. The chain has TRBV12-3 or TRBV12-4 and TRBJ1-2; D possibly corresponds to TRBD1 (5 bases). The CDR3 totals 12 residues. V lost 7 bases and J lost 7, with 13 bases in between. The CDR3 region is CASTKSGFGYTF. The CDR3 DNA reads TGTGCCAGCACTAAATCAGGGTTTGGCTACACCTTC.

This clonotype was seen more than once but under ten times. CDR3 sequence (DNA): TGTGCCAGTAGTAGCGGGACATTCTACGAGCAGTACTTC. This sequence encodes CASSSGTFYEQYF. V and J are TRBV19 and TRBJ2-7, with D possibly called TRBD1 or TRBD2 (6 bases each). The CDR3 contains 13 residues. Germline V gene lookup returns CDR1 LNHDA and CDR2 SQIVND (reference sequence). V was cut by 4 bases and J by 3 bases, with 10 bases left in between.

At least ten counts were recorded for this clonotype. This chain joins TRBV3-1 and TRBJ2-1; no reliable D call. The CDR3 contains 13 residues. The V end was cut by 4 bases, the J end by 6 bases, with 10 bases between. CDR1 and CDR2 (germline): LGHDT, YNNKEL (reference sequence). CDR3 protein: CASSPRGVNEQFF. CDR3 nucleotide sequence: TGTGCCAGCAGCCCCCGTGGAGTCAATGAGCAGTTCTTC.

This clonotype occurred many times. The junction and the germline gene differ at one end; a read error may be behind it. The rearrangement joins TRBV7-7 to TRBJ2-1, with 11 bases that match TRBD2. Germline CDR1 reads SSHAT; CDR2 reads FNYEAQ (reference sequence). The CDR3 is 15 amino acids. Here the CDR3 DNA reads TGTGCTAGCAGCTTGGAACTAGCGGGAGTAAATGAGCAGTTCTTC. This translates into CASSLELAGVNEQFF.

This clonotype was counted at least ten times. V and J are TRBV20-1 and TRBJ2-1; 9 bases are a match to TRBD1. Looked up from germline, CDR1 is DFQATT and CDR2 is SNEGSKA (reference sequence). The CDR3 runs to 16 residues. With 1 base clipped from V and 7 bases from J, the junction kept 11 bases outside the gene matches. DNA of the CDR3: TGCAGTGCTAGAGGAATTGCAGGACAGGGGACGAATGAGCAGTTCTTC. This encodes CSARGIAGQGTNEQFF.

The chain uses TRBV27 and TRBJ2-6, with D possibly matching TRBD2 (6 bases). The V end lost 6 bases, the J end lost 0 bases, and 15 bases lay between the germline ends. This CDR3 region has 17 residues. Germline V lookup: CDR1 MNHEY, CDR2 SMNVEV (reference sequence). The CDR3 spells CASSSDYPGSGANVLTF. In nucleotides, the CDR3 is TGTGCCAGCAGCTCGGACTACCCCGGCTCTGGGGCCAACGTCCTGACTTTC.

The chain joins TRBV24-1 to TRBJ1-6, with 7 bases lining up with TRBD1. CDR3 size: 14 residues. Losses at the gene ends were 4 bases for V and 6 bases for J; bases not matched to a gene: 2. Germline loops: CDR1 KGHDR, CDR2 SFDVKD. The CDR3 DNA follows: TGTGCCACCAGTGAACAGGGGCGTAATTCACCCCTCCACTTT. The encoded protein is CATSEQGRNSPLHF.